The entry below gives a single TCR beta chain sequence along with its context. Its antigen has not been determined. No base-level quality is on record; no much larger clone is a single base apart. Collaborating institutions collected whole blood in K2EDTA tubes following their own protocols. For TCRbeta analysis, collaborators shipped samples as frozen whole blood, isolated PBMCs, or DNA extracted from either of those sample types. TCRbeta CDR3 regions were amplified from genomic DNA using the immunoSEQ Assay, a bias-controlled multiplex PCR. The authors processed their data as follows. Within the assay, amplification of reference gene primers was used to estimate how many nucleated cells each sample contained. Sequence reads were collapsed and filtered to measure the absolute abundance of every unique TCRbeta CDR3 rearrangement. For each sample, productive Simpson clonality was calculated as the square root of Simpson's diversity index across productive rearrangements. The table was pulled from immuneACCESS by TCRdb, which kept in-frame rearrangements only. Such tables lose some clones; where checked, under half of the loss comes from unresolved V genes, and the rest has no known cause. The V and J calls and the clone size are those of that table, but D and trimming were determined from the DNA. Recorded for this sample are some 48,000 clones; approximately 85% of them occurred a single time. The leading ten clones occupy around 15% of the sample.

The sample originates from a study of blood T cell repertoires in COVID-19 (dated by TCRdb to the early 2020s). Looking at the study overall: Collaborator samples came from the United States, Italy and Spain and covered acute and convalescent phases of COVID-19. A freely available public database, intended as a resource for researchers studying the immune response to SARS-CoV-2, is where the repertoires were released. HLA class I and class II types, where available, came from metadata supplied by the sample provider rather than from assay-based typing. Samples were obtained from the ongoing ImmuneRACE study (first 160 participants) and from 1,254 subjects provided by 6 global collaborators. The material from the prospective study consisted of cDNA or gDNA derived from T cells, B-cell-depleted T cells, or PBMCs. Subjects who had been exposed to COVID-19, were actively infected with it, or had recovered from it provided the deeply sampled blood TCRbeta repertoires that made up the dataset. Sample metadata almost always included a de-identified subject ID, COVID-19 status, age in years and sex. Overall study results and their limits: The amount of clinical and demographic metadata varied by source and participant and was provided uncurated.

V and J are trimmed by 7 bases and 0 bases, and the gene matches miss 4 bases of the junction. Taken from the germline V gene, the CDR1 and CDR2 loops are SQVTM and ANQGSEA. Taken from cysteine to phenylalanine, the CDR3 has 13 residues. The retained sequence is limited to the CDR3, 39 bases, with the frame set at the first base. Material for sequencing was peripheral blood. The origin of this receptor is a human donor in a cohort sampled during active COVID-19. The chain uses TRBV29-1 and TRBJ1-1, and 8 bases in between align with TRBD1. The CDR3 has the sequence CSAGQGMNTEAFF. The nucleotide sequence reads as follows: TGCAGCGCTGGACAGGGAATGAACACTGAAGCTTTCTTT. The entire variable domain, with the stretches around the CDR3 drawn from the reference TRBV29-1 and TRBJ1-1 proteins, is SAVISQKPSRDICQRGTSLTIQCQVDSQVTMMFWYRQQPGQSLTLIATANQGSEATYESGFVIDKFPISRPNLTFSTLTVSNMSPEDSSIYLCSAGQGMNTEAFFGQGTRLTVV.